The next 16 T cell receptor delta chains were all read from a single sample in a study of γδ T cells in repeated Plasmodium falciparum infection. Flow sorting of PBMC yielded separate Vgamma9/Vdelta2+ and Vdelta2-negative gammadelta T cell populations for bulk repertoire analysis. TCRdb re-analyzed the multiplex PCR reads via CATT. The sample lists approximately 93,000 delta-chain clones; more than 0.85% were seen once. The sequencing sample was made of gamma-delta T cells from blood. The receptors stem from a pool of human donors (malaria-infected and uninfected, not separated).

This clone was detected only a few times. TCRdb pairs this DNA with a much larger clone's protein that differs at residue 5, likely a read error; the protein shown was translated from the DNA. V is TRDV2 and J is TRDJ1; a weak D match, TRDD3 (6 bases). The J gene was missing in TCRdb and was found by matching the end of the DNA to germline. This CDR3 contains 16 residues. Per germline, CDR1 GEAIGNYY and CDR2 EKD. V was pared by 3 bases and J by 0 bases, with 16 bases between. The CDR3 sequence is CACDAEGLGHTDKLIF. The CDR3 DNA follows: TGTGCCTGTGACGCCGAAGGACTGGGCCACACCGATAAACTCATCTTT.

This clone was counted only a few times. TCRdb has a much larger clone's protein, which differs at residue 21 from the translation of this DNA, likely because of a read error; what is shown is the protein translated from the DNA. V and J are TRDV3 and TRDJ1, with D perhaps being TRDD2 or TRDD3 (8 bases each). The J gene, absent from TCRdb, was called here by matching the DNA to germline. V was shortened by 2 bases and J by 3 bases, with 52 bases between the two germline ends. The CDR3 runs 26 residues. Germline-derived CDR1 and CDR2 are TVYSNPD and GDNSRS (reference sequence). The CDR3: CAFGGKPTFLAGGSYSDPPYADKLIF. The CDR3 DNA reads TGTGCCTTTGGGGGGAAACCCACCTTCCTAGCTGGGGGAAGTTATTCAGACCCTCCGTACGCCGATAAACTCATCTTT.

In this sample, this clone turned up a few times. TCRdb shows a much larger clone's protein in place of this DNA's translation, and the two differ at residue 5, likely through a read error; the protein shown is translated from the DNA. The genes are TRDV2 and TRDJ1, with 7 positions matching TRDD3. The V segment lost 2 bases and the J segment 0 bases; nucleotides outside the gene matches: 11. This CDR3 is 17 amino acids long. Germline assignment: CDR1 GEAIGNYY and CDR2 EKD. Here the CDR3 DNA reads TGTGCCTGTGACATCGTGTCTGGGGGGTTGTACACCGATAAACTCATCTTT. The encoded protein is CACDIVSGGLYTDKLIF.

This clone was counted only a few times. This DNA's translation and the protein TCRdb lists, from a much larger clone, do not match at residue 20, likely due to a read error; the protein shown is translated from the DNA. V gene assignment gives TRDV1, but the J gene was left uncalled; the D call TRDD3 from the table was never checked on the DNA. CDR3 length: 22 amino acids. Looked up from germline, CDR1 is TSWWSYY and CDR2 is QGS. The CDR3 coding sequence is TGTGCTCTTGGGGAACAACCTACCAACCTTCTACTGGGGGATAAGAACACCGATAAACCCATCTTT. It encodes CALGEQPTNLLLGDKNTDKPIF.

Comment on this clone: TCRdb lists the protein of a much larger clone for this DNA, which differs at residue 14, so this is likely a read error; the protein given here is translated from the DNA itself. V and J are TRDV1 and TRDJ1; D perhaps matches TRDD3 (5 bases). The CDR3 is made up of 19 amino acids. V shed 0 bases and J shed 5 bases, with 25 bases lying between them. From germline, CDR1 is TSWWSYY and CDR2 QGS. For the CDR3, the DNA is TGTGCTCTTGGGGAACTAGGGGGTACAGAGTCTTACCCTCGGGATAAACTCATCTTT. Protein product: CALGELGGTESYPRDKLIF.

This clone turned up a few times. This DNA's translation differs at residue 10 from TCRdb's protein, which comes from a much larger clone; a read error is likely, and the protein shown is translated from the DNA. The rearrangement links TRDV1 to TRDJ1; 7 bases agree with TRDD3. TCRdb gives no J gene; it was assigned here by matching the DNA to germline. The V gene's germline CDR1 is TSWWSYY and CDR2 QGS. The V and J ends lost 2 bases and 0 bases, in that order; junction bases with no gene match: 18. The CDR3 length is 20 residues. The chain's CDR3 is CALGEKEDTLYLLYTDKLIF. The CDR3 DNA reads TGTGCTCTTGGGGAAAAGGAGGATACGCTGTACTTGTTGTACACCGATAAACTCATCTTT.

This clone has only a few counts. A read error is likely here: a far larger clone is one base away. The sample contains more than one DNA sequence encoding this CDR3. The chain recombines TRDV1 with TRDJ1; 10 bases map to TRDD3. Since TCRdb gives no J gene, matching the DNA to germline was used here to assign it. V lost 1 base to trimming and J lost 8 bases; unmatched junction nucleotides: 10. Germline CDR1 TSWWSYY, CDR2 QGS. The CDR3 spans 16 residues. CDR3 protein: CALGEHTGGSGDKLIF. The CDR3 coding sequence is TGTGCTCTTGGGGAACATACTGGGGGATCTGGCGACAAACTCATCTTT.

This clone was detected only a few times. For this DNA, TCRdb reports the protein of a much larger clone, which diverges at residue 13, most likely from a read error; the protein presented here is translated directly from the DNA. J is TRDJ1 and V is TRDV1; a possible D gene is TRDD2 (5 bases). Here the J gene came from matching the DNA to germline, since TCRdb omits it. The CDR3 runs to 22 residues. CDR1 TSWWSYY and CDR2 QGS come from the germline V gene. The germline V and J ends were trimmed by 3 bases and 1 base, with 33 bases remaining between them. CDR3 sequence (DNA): TGTGCTCTTGGGGACTACCACCGCCCTACGTACGATCGGACGGGCGCCACCGATAAACTCATCTTT. This codes for CALGDYHRPTYDRTGATDKLIF.

In this sample, this clone turned up many times. The sample contains more than one DNA sequence encoding this CDR3. The chain recombines TRDV1 with TRDJ2, with a possible D match to TRDD2 (5 bases). The J gene, not given by TCRdb, was assigned here from a germline match of the nucleotide sequence. V shed 2 bases and J shed 0 bases, with 28 bases lying between them. The CDR3 is 22 amino acids. The germline V gene encodes CDR1 TSWWSYY and CDR2 QGS. CDR3 protein: CALGEEVPMPLLTLALTAQLFF. The DNA of the CDR3 is TGTGCTCTTGGGGAAGAAGTGCCTATGCCCCTTCTGACTCTAGCTTTGACAGCACAACTCTTCTTT.

Points on this clone: The protein TCRdb gives is from a much larger clone and does not agree with this DNA's translation at residue 6, likely a read error; the protein shown here comes from the DNA. The chain combines TRDV2 with TRDJ1, with 8 bases lining up with TRDD3. The J gene, absent from TCRdb, was called here by matching the DNA to germline. From germline, CDR1 is GEAIGNYY and CDR2 EKD. V trimming: 3 bases; J trimming: 0 bases; junction bases outside the gene matches: 11. CDR3 length: 17 residues. CDR3 coding DNA: TGTGCCTGTGACCCCCGTCGAGCTGGGGGACACACCGATAAACTCATCTTT. Translating it yields CACDPRRAGGHTDKLIF.

There are a few counts of this clone. The likely explanation is a read error, given a far larger clone one base away. Other DNA sequences from this sample encode an identical CDR3 as well. The chain couples TRDV1 to TRDJ1; D may match TRDD2 or TRDD3 (7 bases each). No J segment appears in TCRdb, so it was assigned here by matching the sequence to germline. Germline loops: CDR1 TSWWSYY, CDR2 QGS. The V gene lost 3 bases and the J gene lost 0 bases, with 38 bases spanning the gap. The CDR3 totals 24 residues. CDR3 DNA sequence: TGTGCTCTTGGGGACTTACCGCCGAGGTTCCTACGTTCTGGGGGCTGCCGGTACACCGATAAACTCATCTTT. As protein: CALGDLPPRFLRSGGCRYTDKLIF.

In this sample, this clone turned up a few times. The TCRdb record carries a much larger clone's protein, which differs from this DNA's translation at residue 20; a read error is the likely cause, and the protein listed here is the DNA translation. The V gene is TRDV2, the J gene TRDJ1; 11 bases match TRDD3. TCRdb supplies no J gene; here it was assigned by aligning the nucleotide sequence to germline. V lost 1 base, J lost 9 bases, and 27 bases stayed unmatched. The length of the CDR3 is 21 residues. From germline, CDR1 is GEAIGNYY and CDR2 EKD. The CDR3 spells CACDTLGGGYAVNDLTAQLIF. The CDR3 coding sequence is TGTGCCTGTGACACGTTAGGTGGGGGATACGCGGTTAACGATTTGACAGCACAACTCATCTTT.

The table lists this clone with a few counts. Translating this DNA gives a protein that differs at residue 10 from the TCRdb one, which belongs to a much larger clone; a read error is likely, and the protein shown is this translation. For the CDR3, the DNA is TGTGCCTTTCGGCGCGACTACACCGATGAACTCATCTTT. It codes for CAFRRDYTDELIF. The chain is built from TRDV3 and TRDJ1; D remains ambiguous. In the absence of a J gene in TCRdb, the DNA was matched to germline to assign it here. Germline loops: CDR1 TVYSNPD, CDR2 GDNSRS (reference sequence). This CDR3 has 13 residues.

There are a few counts of this clone. This DNA translates differently at residue 8 from the TCRdb protein, which is that of a much larger clone; a read error is likely, and the protein shown is the DNA's own translation. The chain recombines TRDV2 with TRDJ2; unclear D gene. Because TCRdb records no J gene, it was assigned here through a match of the DNA to germline. With 2 bases removed from V and 7 bases from J, the gap between germline ends came to 22 bases. Germline-derived CDR1 and CDR2 are GEAIGNYY and EKD. CDR3 length: 17 amino acids. CDR3 nucleotide sequence: TGTGCCTGTGACAAGGTGGGTAACCCAAGTAGGAAAGCACAACTCTTCTTT. It encodes CACDKVGNPSRKAQLFF.

Worth noting for this clone: The TCRdb protein, from a much larger clone, departs from this DNA's translation at residue 4, likely by read error; the protein shown derives from the DNA. The rearrangement links TRDV2 to TRDJ1; 13 positions match TRDD3. CDR3 length: 18 residues. The germline V gene has CDR1 GEAIGNYY and CDR2 EKD. CDR3 protein: CACGTLLGDTKFSDKLIF. The CDR3 DNA reads TGTGCCTGTGGCACCCTACTGGGGGATACGAAGTTCTCCGATAAACTCATCTTT.

This clone has only a few counts. TCRdb shows a much larger clone's protein in place of this DNA's translation, and the two differ at residue 9, likely through a read error; the protein shown is translated from the DNA. The chain recombines TRDV2 with TRDJ1, with 9 positions matching TRDD3. Because TCRdb records no J gene, it was assigned here through a match of the DNA to germline. V lost 5 bases, J lost 0 bases, and 27 bases stayed unmatched. CDR1 and CDR2 from the germline V gene are GEAIGNYY and EKD. The CDR3 extends over 22 amino acids. CDR3 loop: CACARKNPMLGDGTLYTDKLIF. CDR3 nucleotides: TGTGCCTGTGCCAGAAAGAACCCTATGCTGGGGGATGGAACCCTGTACACCGATAAACTCATCTTT.